A selection of T cell receptor beta chains follows, all from one sample in a study of cytomegalovirus exposure and HLA in healthy donors. The method was immunoSEQ multiplex PCR; TCRdb's version includes in-frame clones alone and lacks a portion of them. This sample has some 180,000 clones, with roughly 85% found just once. Input material: PBMCs. These receptor sequences come from a woman in her twenties or thirties in good health and CMV-seropositive. The CDR3 runs from the conserved cysteine through the conserved F or W. A D gene is named only where the DNA matches it firmly. A clone size is listed for some rows: how often the clone was seen (once, few, many), or a class if it is expanded.

j_call	v_call	clone_size	d_call	cdr3_aa	cdr3_nt
TRBJ2-2	TRBV6-6	.	TRBD1	CASSKGQGATGELFF	TGTGCCAGCAGTAAGGGACAGGGGGCCACCGGGGAGCTGTTTTTT
TRBJ2-3	TRBV7-7	.	TRBD2	CASSLGLDADTQYF	TGTGCCAGCAGCTTGGGACTAGATGCAGATACGCAGTATTTT
TRBJ1-2	TRBV18	.	TRBD1	CASSPSTGARGYTF	TGTGCCAGCTCACCTTCGACAGGGGCACGGGGCTACACCTTC
TRBJ2-7	TRBV11-2	.	.	CASSLYSGAAYEQYF	TGTGCCAGCAGCTTATATAGCGGTGCGGCCTACGAGCAGTACTTC
TRBJ2-1	TRBV11-3	few	TRBD2	CASSPRLAGDKDEQFF	TGTGCCAGCAGCCCCCGACTAGCGGGAGATAAAGATGAGCAGTTCTTC
TRBJ2-1	TRBV6-1	medium-sized	.	CASSDRSGGYNEQFF	TGTGCCAGCAGTGATCGGTCAGGGGGGTACAATGAGCAGTTCTTC
TRBJ1-2	TRBV18	.	.	CASSPREGGSRTYGYTF	TGTGCCAGCTCACCTCGGGAGGGAGGCAGCAGAACCTATGGCTACACCTTC
TRBJ2-2	TRBV7-8	once	TRBD2	CASSDFLAGVVTGELFF	TGTGCCAGCAGCGACTTCCTAGCGGGAGTCGTCACCGGGGAGCTGTTTTTT
TRBJ2-3	TRBV9	.	TRBD2	CASSVTSGYTDTQYF	TGTGCCAGCAGCGTAACTAGCGGGTATACAGATACGCAGTATTTT
TRBJ2-7	TRBV11-3	.	.	CASSGPSETYEQYF	TGTGCCAGCAGCGGGCCCTCGGAAACCTACGAGCAGTACTTC